This TCR beta chain stems from a study of cytotoxic CD8 clonotypes in ibrutinib-treated CLL. Trimming took 4 bases from V and 2 from J, leaving 10 bases between them. The CDR3 runs to 14 residues. Germline V lookup: CDR1 SGDLS, CDR2 YYNGEE. The assay was immunoSEQ multiplex PCR, and TCRdb's table has in-frame clones only and misses some. The data show about 150,000 clones, roughly three quarters seen once. Source: PBMCs, taken after 24 months of ibrutinib treatment. The sequence came from a human donor with chronic lymphocytic leukemia. The chain employs TRBV9 and TRBJ1-3; D perhaps matches TRBD1 (5 bases). CDR3 residues: CASSQGAPGNTIYF. The CDR3 DNA follows: TGTGCCAGCAGCCAAGGGGCCCCTGGAAACACCATATATTTT.